This T cell receptor beta chain stems from a study of cytomegalovirus exposure and HLA in healthy donors. Study-level points and caveats: A further, later analysis showed that HLA-associated TCR beta chains (compared with equally common others) were more clonally expanded. The listing of approximately 160 TCR beta chains classed them as cytomegalovirus-associated. Reportedly, fewer N-insertions than the roughly 600-donor mean appeared in an Asian-associated ancestry cluster in a later analysis. Cytomegalovirus status was reportedly diagnosed by the classifier with high specificity and sensitivity.

V lost 2 bases and J lost 2; bases outside the gene matches: 8. The CDR3 has 17 residues. Germline CDR1 and CDR2: SNHLY and FYNNEI. 60 Vbeta and 13 Jbeta primers were used in PCR. The repertoire was sequenced with immunoSEQ multiplex PCR; TCRdb's copy has only in-frame clones and lacks some. The table lists fewer than 300,000 clones, about four fifths of them singletons. On this clone: Antigen: not known.

The receptor was derived from a girl aged 2-10 years in good health and CMV-seronegative. This chain uses TRBV2 with TRBJ2-1; 8 nucleotides agree with TRBD2. The sequenced material came from PBMCs. CDR3 sequence (DNA): TGTGCCAGCAGTGAATCTCGGACTAGCCCTCCCTACAATGAGCAGTTCTTC. Translation gives CASSESRTSPPYNEQFF.